This is a list of T cell receptor beta chains from one sample in a study of cytomegalovirus exposure and HLA in healthy donors. Generated by immunoSEQ multiplex PCR, the TCRdb table keeps only in-frame clones and is missing some. The table lists under 300,000 clones, around 87% of them singletons. The source material was PBMCs. The receptors come from a woman younger than 35 in good health and CMV-seronegative. Both conserved end residues are part of each CDR3. A D gene is named only where the DNA matches it firmly. Part of the rows lack a size; the others show once, few, many or a class for expanded clones.

abundance,d_gene,v_gene,j_gene,CDR3nt,CDR3aa
NA,TRBD2,TRBV7-2,TRBJ2-2,TGTGCCAGCAGCTTAACTCGGGGGGGCCTCACCGGGGAGCTGTTTTTT,CASSLTRGGLTGELFF
NA,TRBD2,TRBV19,TRBJ2-3,TGTGCCAGTAGTAACCCGGGGCTAGCGGGGGGCACAGATACGCAGTATTTT,CASSNPGLAGGTDTQYF
NA,NA,TRBV27,TRBJ1-6,TGTGCCAGCAGGGGAGGCAGGGATAATTCACCCCTCCACTTT,CASRGGRDNSPLHF
NA,NA,TRBV4-1,TRBJ1-1,TGCGCCAGCAGCCAAGATGCGCAGGGGTATGTAAGGACTGAAGCTTTCTTT,CASSQDAQGYVRTEAFF
NA,NA,TRBV30,TRBJ2-7,TGTGCCTGGAGCGCCTGGGAGACAGGTGGGAGCTACGAGCAGTACTTC,CAWSAWETGGSYEQYF
NA,NA,TRBV7-9,TRBJ2-2,TGTGCCAGCAGCTTAGGTATACCGGACACCGGGGAGCTGTTTTTT,CASSLGIPDTGELFF
few,TRBD1,TRBV19,TRBJ1-2,TGTGCCAGTGGACAGGAGCTAGATTATGGCTACACCTTC,CASGQELDYGYTF
NA,NA,TRBV28,TRBJ1-4,TGTGCCAGCAGCCCTCAGGGCAGGACTAATGAAAAACTGTTTTTT,CASSPQGRTNEKLFF
NA,TRBD1,TRBV28,TRBJ1-2,TGTGCCAGCAGTTTTAGACAGGGAATAGGTGGCTACACCTTC,CASSFRQGIGGYTF
once,NA,TRBV27,TRBJ1-4,TGTGCCAGCAGCCGCAGGGTCGCTACAACTAATGAAAAACTGTTTTTT,CASSRRVATTNEKLFF
NA,NA,TRBV10-1,TRBJ1-2,TGCGCCAGCAGTGAGTCGACAGGATCTGGCTACACCTTC,CASSESTGSGYTF
once,NA,TRBV2,TRBJ2-6,TGTGCCAGAACAGAGCCTCTCTCTGGGGCCAACGTCCTGACTTTC,CARTEPLSGANVLTF
NA,NA,TRBV4-1,TRBJ1-4,TGCGCCAGCAGCGCCCTTAACGGTGCAACTAATGAAAAACTGTTTTTT,CASSALNGATNEKLFF
NA,TRBD2,TRBV27,TRBJ2-1,TGTGCCAGCAGTCTAACTAGCGGGCTCTCCAATGAGCAGTTCTTC,CASSLTSGLSNEQFF
NA,TRBD1,TRBV5-1,TRBJ1-4,TGCGCCAGCAGCTCCCCCCGGACAGGAGATAGGACTAATGAAAAACTGTTTTTT,CASSSPRTGDRTNEKLFF
NA,TRBD2,TRBV4-1,TRBJ2-3,TGCGCCAGCAGCCAGGGACTTGGCCAGCGGGGGGCCACAGATACGCAGTATTTT,CASSQGLGQRGATDTQYF
NA,NA,TRBV6-1,TRBJ2-1,TGTGCCAGCACCTTACTGAACCACAATGAGCAGTTCTTC,CASTLLNHNEQFF
NA,TRBD1,TRBV2,TRBJ2-1,TGTGCCAGCAGTGTATCCGGGACAGGGGCCTATGAGCAGTTCTTC,CASSVSGTGAYEQFF
once,TRBD1,TRBV4-2,TRBJ1-2,TGTGCCAGCAGCCAGCGCACCACAGGGGGTCCTAACTATGGCTACACCTTC,CASSQRTTGGPNYGYTF
NA,NA,TRBV27,TRBJ2-2,TGTGCCAGCAGGGAGGGGACGAACACCGGGGAGCTGTTTTTT,CASREGTNTGELFF
NA,NA,TRBV2,TRBJ2-7,TGTGCCAGCCACGGGGAAAGGGACTCCTCCTACGAGCAGTACTTC,CASHGERDSSYEQYF
few,NA,TRBV4-1,TRBJ2-2,TGCGCCAGCAGCCAAGGACAGGACACCGGGGAGCTGTTTTTT,CASSQGQDTGELFF
NA,TRBD1,TRBV6-5,TRBJ2-7,TGTGCCAGTTGTACAGGGGTTCCTTGCTACGAGCAGTACTTC,CASCTGVPCYEQYF
NA,TRBD1,TRBV5-1,TRBJ2-5,TGCGCCAGCAGCACATGGACAGGGGCAGAGACCCAGTACTTC,CASSTWTGAETQYF
NA,TRBD2,TRBV2,TRBJ2-1,TGTGCCAGCAGTGGACCACTAGCGGCGAGTGAGCAGTTCTTC,CASSGPLAASEQFF
NA,NA,TRBV18,TRBJ2-7,TGTGCCAGCTCACTCGGACAGAACTACGAGCAGTACTTC,CASSLGQNYEQYF
NA,TRBD2,TRBV5-4,TRBJ2-7,TGTGCCAGCAGCTCTCGGGGGGACTCCTACGAGCAGTACTTC,CASSSRGDSYEQYF
NA,NA,TRBV5-1,TRBJ1-4,TGCGCCAGCAGCTCCAGCGGCCCCGCGAGGGAAAAACTGTTTTTT,CASSSSGPAREKLFF
NA,NA,TRBV15,TRBJ1-5,TGTGCCACCAGCAGACGAGGTCCTCAGCCCCAGCATTTT,CATSRRGPQPQHF
NA,NA,TRBV5-5,TRBJ1-1,TGTGCCAGCAGCTTAACCGGGACAATCGGGACTGAAGCTTTCTTT,CASSLTGTIGTEAFF
NA,TRBD2,TRBV5-1,TRBJ2-3,TGCGCCAGCAGCTTAACCCCTCCGGGACTAGCGGGGTCCGATACGCAGTATTTT,CASSLTPPGLAGSDTQYF
NA,NA,TRBV7-8,TRBJ2-5,TGTGCCAGCAGCTTAGCGTCGGGGATGGAGACCCAGTACTTC,CASSLASGMETQYF
NA,TRBD2,TRBV7-2,TRBJ2-5,TGTGCCAGCAGCTTACTTTTCCGGGGGGGTGAGGAGACCCAGTACTTC,CASSLLFRGGEETQYF
NA,NA,TRBV4-3,TRBJ2-2,TGCGCCAGCAGCCAAGTAGGTCAGGGAGGAACCGGGGAGCTGTTTTTT,CASSQVGQGGTGELFF
NA,NA,TRBV5-1,TRBJ2-3,TGCGCCAGCAGCCCCGGGACACTCGAAGATACGCAGTATTTT,CASSPGTLEDTQYF
NA,TRBD2,TRBV27,TRBJ2-3,TGTGCCAGCAATAGCGGGGGAGCGCAAGATACGCAGTATTTT,CASNSGGAQDTQYF
once,NA,TRBV10-2,TRBJ1-1,TGCGCCAGCAGTGTAACAGGCAACACTGAAGCTTTCTTT,CASSVTGNTEAFF
NA,NA,TRBV4-1,TRBJ2-2,TGCGCCAGCAGCCAAGTGGAGGGCACCGGGGAGCTGTTTTTT,CASSQVEGTGELFF
NA,TRBD1,TRBV4-1,TRBJ2-1,TGCGCCAGCAGCCAGTCAGGACAGGTGGGTTACAATGAGCAGTTCTTC,CASSQSGQVGYNEQFF
NA,TRBD2,TRBV4-1,TRBJ2-5,TGCGCCAGCAGCCAAGATCCTAGCGGTGGAGGAGAGACCCAGTACTTC,CASSQDPSGGGETQYF
NA,NA,TRBV15,TRBJ2-3,TGTGCCACCAGCAGAGATATAAATCTAGCGAGCACAGATACGCAGTATTTT,CATSRDINLASTDTQYF